This T cell receptor (beta chain) was sequenced in a study of neurological immune-mediated disorders. This clonotype showed up many times. The CDR3 has 14 amino acids. From germline, CDR1 is DFQATT and CDR2 SNEGSKA (reference sequence). The trim removed 3 bases at V and 4 bases at J, leaving 9 bases unmatched. This sample's time point: longitudinal time-point 2. The cDNA came from 5'RACE, which used 10-nucleotide random UMIs. One entry per CDR3 protein results from TCRdb running MiXCR on the 5' RACE reads. The table has approximately 85,000 distinct CDR3 sequences, less than 15% seen once. The chain carries TRBV20-1 and TRBJ2-7, with TRBD1 matching 7 bases. The TCR was taken from a female donor with HTLV-1-associated myelopathy (HAM/TSP). Sequenced: PBMCs. CDR3 DNA: TGCAGTGCTAGGCCCTCGGGACAGCTATACGAGCAGTACTTC. Protein sequence: CSARPSGQLYEQYF.